A selection of T cell receptor beta chains follows, all from one sample in a study of T-cell memory formation after mild COVID-19. In TCRdb, the 5' RACE reads were re-called with MiXCR into one record per CDR3 protein. The repertoire holds hundreds of thousands of distinct CDR3 sequences, with 20% to 30% as singletons. The material sequenced was PBMCs or a T cell subset sorted from them (not recorded which). These receptors all stem from an adult woman who had mild COVID-19 (a few samples of this study predate the infection). Cell type and time point are not known. CDR3s include the opening cysteine and the closing phenylalanine or tryptophan. D genes are given only for firm matches. Some rows mark clone size as missing; the rest say once, few, many or name a class of expanded clone.

>TRBV29-1|TRBD2|NA|TRBJ2-4
CSVRGGRQYF
TGCAGCGTCCGGGGGGGTCGTCAGTACTTC
>TRBV12-3/TRBV12-4|NA|few|TRBJ1-1
CASSFQGVAFF
TGTGCCAGCAGTTTTCAGGGAGTAGCTTTCTTT
>TRBV29-1|NA|few|TRBJ2-7
CSASEGSSYEQYF
TGCAGTGCTAGCGAGGGGAGCTCCTACGAGCAGTACTTC
>TRBV5-1|TRBD2|NA|TRBJ2-3
CASTVLAGGPRTQYF
TGCGCCAGCACCGTACTAGCGGGGGGGCCGCGTACGCAGTATTTT
>TRBV15|NA|few|TRBJ1-2
CATSSEVGGYTF
TGTGCCACCAGCAGCGAGGTTGGTGGCTACACCTTC
>TRBV15|NA|few|TRBJ1-2
CATSRDSRFFYGYTF
TGTGCCACCAGCAGAGATTCGAGGTTCTTCTATGGCTACACCTTC
>TRBV6-1|TRBD1|few|TRBJ1-1
CASRRDRANTEAFF
TGTGCCAGCAGACGGGACAGGGCGAACACTGAAGCTTTCTTT
>TRBV14|NA|few|TRBJ2-7
CASSQDRGEEDYEQYF
TGTGCCAGCAGCCAAGATAGGGGGGAGGAAGACTACGAGCAGTACTTC
>TRBV9|NA|NA|TRBJ2-3
CASSVGMRAGPQQEYF
TGTGCCAGCAGCGTAGGGATGAGAGCGGGCCCCCAACAGGAGTATTTT
>TRBV7-2|NA|few|TRBJ1-1
CASSQIMTNTEAFF
TGTGCCAGCAGCCAGATTATGACGAACACTGAAGCTTTCTTT
>TRBV19|TRBD1|few|TRBJ1-1
CASGLRGQGLGTEAFF
TGTGCCAGTGGACTTAGGGGACAGGGGCTAGGGACTGAAGCTTTCTTT
>TRBV19|NA|NA|TRBJ2-7
CASSIGLVMVQRYEQYF
TGTGCCAGTAGTATAGGTCTGGTCATGGTACAGCGCTACGAGCAGTACTTC
>TRBV5-1|TRBD2|NA|TRBJ2-7
CASTIYAGGYEQYF
TGCGCCAGCACCATCTACGCGGGGGGCTACGAGCAGTACTTC
>TRBV20-1|NA|NA|TRBJ2-7
CSAKPGSNYEQYF
TGCAGTGCTAAGCCGGGATCAAACTACGAGCAGTACTTC
>TRBV10-3|NA|NA|TRBJ2-7
CANSDSYEQYF
TGTGCCAACTCGGACAGCTACGAGCAGTACTTC
>TRBV12-3/TRBV12-4|NA|NA|TRBJ1-6
CASSLPPGQNNSPLHF
TGTGCCAGCAGTCTCCCCCCGGGACAAAATAATTCACCCCTCCACTTT
>TRBV5-5|TRBD1|few|TRBJ2-2
CASTRQGYTGELFF
TGTGCCAGCACCCGACAGGGGTACACCGGGGAGCTGTTTTTT
>TRBV6-1|NA|NA|TRBJ1-1
CASSARAIGNTEAFF
TGTGCCAGCAGTGCCCGAGCAATTGGGAACACTGAAGCTTTCTTT
>TRBV7-8|TRBD1|NA|TRBJ2-7
CASRPPGGEQYF
TGTGCCTCACGCCCCCCAGGGGGCGAGCAGTACTTC
>TRBV6-2/TRBV6-3|NA|NA|TRBJ1-2
CASSPAGQRRGYTF
TGTGCCAGCAGCCCCGCAGGACAGCGCAGGGGCTACACCTTC
>TRBV5-1|TRBD1|NA|TRBJ2-3
CASSSPGQGTDTQYF
TGCGCCAGCAGCTCGCCGGGACAGGGGACAGATACGCAGTATTTT
>TRBV5-6|NA|NA|TRBJ1-2
CASSPPRGSGYTF
TGTGCCAGCAGCCCCCCGAGGGGAAGTGGCTACACCTTC
>TRBV24-1|NA|NA|TRBJ1-5
CATSGTGKGNSNQPQHF
TGTGCCACCAGTGGAACCGGAAAGGGCAATAGCAATCAGCCCCAGCATTTT
>TRBV7-9|NA|few|TRBJ2-7
CASSLGGVGYEQYF
TGTGCCAGCAGCTTAGGGGGGGTTGGCTACGAGCAGTACTTC
>TRBV5-1|NA|many|TRBJ2-5
CASSLGQGKETQYF
TGTGCCAGCAGCTTGGGTCAGGGGAAGGAGACCCAGTACTTC
>TRBV9|NA|few|TRBJ2-1
CASSVASGLGNEQFF
TGTGCCAGCAGCGTTGCCTCGGGCCTGGGCAATGAGCAGTTCTTC
>TRBV20-1|TRBD1|NA|TRBJ2-1
CSAQDPGQVDNEQFF
TGCAGTGCTCAGGACCCGGGACAGGTCGACAATGAGCAGTTCTTC
>TRBV5-1|NA|few|TRBJ1-5
CASSQGPSNQPQHF
TGCGCCAGCAGCCAGGGACCTAGCAATCAGCCCCAGCATTTT
>TRBV6-5|NA|NA|TRBJ1-1
CASSFQKNTEAFF
TGTGCCAGCAGTTTCCAGAAGAACACTGAAGCTTTCTTT
>TRBV19|TRBD1|NA|TRBJ2-7
CASRSPQDRGLRTYF
TGTGCCAGTAGATCCCCCCAGGACAGGGGGCTTAGGACGTACTTC
>TRBV7-9|NA|NA|TRBJ2-2
CASSARGNTGELFF
TGTGCCAGCAGTGCCCGGGGGAACACCGGGGAGCTGTTTTTT
>TRBV29-1|NA|NA|TRBJ1-1
CSVDSWGPTEAFF
TGCAGCGTTGATTCTTGGGGTCCCACTGAAGCTTTCTTT
>TRBV24-1|NA|few|TRBJ2-3
CATSDFENTDTQYF
TGTGCCACCAGTGATTTCGAGAACACAGATACGCAGTATTTT
>TRBV6-5|TRBD2|NA|TRBJ2-2
CASRPGGTGELFF
TGTGCCAGCCGCCCGGGAGGGACCGGGGAGCTGTTTTTT
>TRBV6-5|TRBD2|NA|TRBJ2-1
CASSYARGVEFF
TGTGCCAGCAGTTACGCGCGGGGGGTAGAGTTCTTC
>TRBV5-1|NA|few|TRBJ1-2
CASSHGMGQGPMNGYTF
TGCGCCAGCAGCCATGGAATGGGGCAGGGGCCTATGAATGGCTACACCTTC
>TRBV30|NA|few|TRBJ2-7
CAWSGAPSEGYF
TGTGCCTGGAGTGGGGCGCCTAGCGAGGGGTACTTC
>TRBV5-1|TRBD2|few|TRBJ2-3
CASSRAGSGSPSHTQYF
TGCGCCAGCAGCAGGGCCGGGAGCGGGAGCCCGTCCCATACGCAGTATTTT
>TRBV19|NA|NA|TRBJ2-7
CASSIEGTTYEQYF
TGTGCCAGTAGTATTGAGGGAACCACCTACGAGCAGTACTTC
>TRBV18|NA|NA|TRBJ1-4
CASSRILEKLFF
TGTGCCAGCTCACGGATCTTGGAAAAACTGTTTTTT
>TRBV5-1|NA|NA|TRBJ2-7
CASSLEWTPTYEQYF
TGCGCCAGCAGCTTGGAATGGACACCTACCTACGAGCAGTACTTC
>TRBV7-2|NA|NA|TRBJ2-3
CASSLVAGISTDTQYF
TGTGCCAGCAGCTTAGTGGCAGGGATTAGCACAGATACGCAGTATTTT
>TRBV7-2|NA|NA|TRBJ2-7
CASSSPGMGNF
TGTGCCAGCAGCTCCCCCGGGATGGGAAACTTC
>TRBV7-9|TRBD2|NA|TRBJ2-5
CASSGTSGGGQETQYF
TGTGCCAGCAGCGGAACTAGCGGGGGGGGCCAAGAGACCCAGTACTTC
>TRBV5-1|TRBD1|few|TRBJ1-2
CASSLIAGGDYGYTF
TGCGCCAGCAGCTTGATTGCAGGGGGCGACTATGGCTACACCTTC
>TRBV18|NA|once|TRBJ1-1
CASSPPMGQNTEAFF
TGTGCCAGCTCACCACCGATGGGACAGAACACTGAAGCTTTCTTT
>TRBV5-8|NA|many|TRBJ2-3
CASSWPAGRTDTQYF
TGTGCCAGCAGCTGGCCCGCGGGCCGCACAGATACGCAGTATTTT
>TRBV6-5|TRBD2|NA|TRBJ2-7
CASSYGLARHEHYF
TGTGCCAGCAGTTATGGACTAGCGCGACACGAGCATTACTTC
>TRBV11-3|TRBD2|NA|TRBJ2-1
CASSFSGRYDNEQFF
TGTGCCAGCAGCTTCAGCGGGAGGTACGACAATGAGCAGTTCTTC
>TRBV7-9|NA|NA|TRBJ2-6
CASSLGFAVNVLTF
TGTGCCAGCAGCTTAGGGTTCGCCGTCAACGTCCTGACTTTC
>TRBV4-2|NA|few|TRBJ2-1
CASSHARENEQFF
TGTGCCAGCAGCCACGCACGTGAGAATGAGCAGTTCTTC
>TRBV7-8|TRBD1|NA|TRBJ1-1
CASSSPGQGRTEAFF
TGTGCCAGCAGCTCTCCGGGACAGGGAAGGACTGAAGCTTTCTTT
>TRBV19|TRBD1|few|TRBJ1-5
CASSVWTGDQPQHF
TGTGCCAGTAGTGTTTGGACAGGGGATCAGCCCCAGCATTTT
>TRBV10-3|NA|few|TRBJ2-7
CAGPGPGEQYF
TGTGCCGGACCAGGCCCAGGTGAGCAGTACTTC